The 5 T cell receptor beta chains below were found in one sample sequenced in a study of T cell changes during pregnancy in multiple sclerosis. Some clones are missing from TCRdb's copy, which holds only in-frame ones; the method was immunoSEQ multiplex PCR. The sample comprises 100,000 or so clones, 90% to 95% of which are singletons, and around 1.2% rests with the top ten. Material: peripheral blood, obtained in the second trimester of pregnancy. Every receptor here comes from a female donor with multiple sclerosis, enrolled in a pregnancy study.

This rearrangement joins TRBV7-3 to TRBJ2-3, with TRBD2 matching 7 bases. CDR3 length equals 14 residues. Germline CDR1 is SGHTA and CDR2 is FQGTGA. V trimming: 3 bases; J trimming: 5 bases; junction bases outside the gene matches: 5. The CDR3 region has the DNA TGTGCCAGCAGCTTGGCGGGAGCCAAAGATACGCAGTATTTT. Residues: CASSLAGAKDTQYF.

This clone was picked up one time. The chain carries TRBV5-5 and TRBJ1-5; D remains ambiguous. V dropped 1 base and J dropped 1 base, with 3 bases sitting between them. This CDR3 has 13 residues. In germline, CDR1 is SGHKS, CDR2 YYEKEE (reference sequence). As DNA, the CDR3 is TGTGCCAGCAGCTTGCAAAGCAATCAGCCCCAGCATTTT. This translates into CASSLQSNQPQHF.

The V and J genes are TRBV7-3 and TRBJ2-2; the match to TRBD2 covers 10 bases. With V trimmed by 6 bases and J by 4 bases, 14 bases remained unmatched. This CDR3 has 18 residues. The germline V gene has CDR1 SGHTA and CDR2 FQGTGA. In DNA form, the CDR3 reads TGTGCCAGCAGACGCTATTCCGGGACTAGCGCCTTCACCGGGGAGCTGTTTTTT. Protein sequence: CASRRYSGTSAFTGELFF.

Regarding this clone: This specimen includes other DNA sequences encoding the same CDR3. V gene TRBV5-1 combines with J gene TRBJ1-4, with 7 bases fitting TRBD1. CDR3 size: 14 residues. The V gene's germline CDR1 is SGHRS and CDR2 YFSETQ. The ends lost 0 bases at V and 8 bases at J; junction bases unmatched: 4. As DNA, the CDR3 is TGCGCCAGCAGCTTGGACAGGGGAGGCGAAAAACTGTTTTTT. This translates into CASSLDRGGEKLFF.

The V call is TRBV13, the J call TRBJ1-4; 8 nucleotides match TRBD1. The V and J ends lost 5 bases and 1 base, in that order; junction bases with no gene match: 9. Germline lookup yields CDR1 PRHDT and CDR2 FYEKMQ (reference sequence). The CDR3 runs to 17 residues. The CDR3 is CASSPRTGKETNEKLFF. As DNA, the CDR3 is TGTGCCAGCAGCCCCAGGACAGGGAAGGAAACTAATGAAAAACTGTTTTTT.